This T cell receptor beta chain comes out of a study of OX40 agonist ivuxolimab in advanced cancers. Study findings and constraints: There was clonal expansion of CD4+ and CD8+ blood T cells by week 6 at 0.1 to 3.0 mg/kg.

This clone appeared a few times. Its cognate antigen is unknown. Germline trimming cut 4 bases from V and 3 bases from J; bases unmatched to any gene: 4. This CDR3 region has 15 residues. Per the germline V gene, CDR1 is SGHVS and CDR2 is FNYEAQ. Only in-frame clones appear in the TCRdb table, and some are missing; sequencing was by immunoSEQ multiplex PCR. The repertoire holds around 41,000 clones, with around 81% as singletons. This TCR was sampled from an adult with an advanced solid tumor such as melanoma, head and neck, liver or kidney cancer. This specimen was CD4+ or CD8+ T cells sorted from blood, taken in a trial of the OX40 agonist ivuxolimab. The V and J genes are TRBV7-6 and TRBJ2-7, with 12 nucleotides matching TRBD2. The CDR3 is CASSWTSGIVYEQYF. The DNA of the CDR3 is TGTGCCAGCAGCTGGACTAGCGGGATCGTCTACGAGCAGTACTTC.